These 30 T cell receptor beta chains were all obtained from the same sample, sequenced in a study of T cell changes during pregnancy in multiple sclerosis. Sequencing was performed with immunoSEQ multiplex PCR; in TCRdb, only in-frame clones are kept and a portion is missing. The sample carries some 71,000 clones, approximately 90% recorded once. The material sequenced was peripheral blood, taken after pregnancy. These TCRs come from a female donor with multiple sclerosis, enrolled in a pregnancy study.

The chain couples TRBV28 to TRBJ2-3, with D maybe TRBD1 (6 bases). The CDR3 is 15 residues long. Deletions cut 1 base from V and 2 bases from J, with 10 bases between. CDR1 MDHEN and CDR2 SYDVKM come from the germline V gene. The CDR3 region is CASSLLAGDTDTQYF. The CDR3 DNA reads as TGTGCCAGCAGTTTATTGGCAGGGGACACAGATACGCAGTATTTT.

J is TRBJ1-4 and V is TRBV4-1; 7 bases fit TRBD1. Germline V gene lookup returns CDR1 MGHRA and CDR2 YSYEKL. Trimming cost V 3 bases and J 3 bases; bases outside gene matches: 1. CDR3 length: 14 residues. This CDR3 is CASSQGTANEKLFF. In DNA form, the CDR3 reads TGCGCCAGCAGCCAGGGGACAGCTAATGAAAAACTGTTTTTT.

The chain joins TRBV6-1 to TRBJ1-1; TRBD1 aligns across 7 bases. With 7 bases clipped from V and 2 bases from J, the junction kept 4 bases outside the gene matches. Germline values: CDR1 MNHNS, CDR2 SASEGT. The CDR3 extends over 13 amino acids. In DNA, the CDR3 is TGTGCCAGCACGAGACAGGGAAACACTGAAGCTTTCTTT. It is translated as CASTRQGNTEAFF.

V usage is TRBV18 and J usage is TRBJ2-3; no clear D. Germline CDR1 and CDR2: KGHSH and LQKENI. The CDR3 has 13 residues. The V and J ends lost 3 bases and 0 bases respectively, with 4 bases between them. CDR3 DNA: TGTGCCAGCTCACCTACTAGCACAGATACGCAGTATTTT. As protein: CASSPTSTDTQYF.

V gene TRBV9 combines with J gene TRBJ2-3, with TRBD1 identical over 10 bases. Trimming removed 3 bases from V and 4 bases from J; junction bases left unmatched: 5. The germline V gene encodes CDR1 SGDLS and CDR2 YYNGEE. The length of the CDR3 is 15 residues. CDR3 sequence: CASSATGGAADTQYF. The DNA of the CDR3 is TGTGCCAGCAGCGCGACAGGGGGCGCGGCAGATACGCAGTATTTT. The full variable domain, rest sourced from reference TRBV9 and TRBJ2-3, is DSGVTQTPKHLITATGQRVTLRCSPRSGDLSVYWYQQSLDQGLQFLIQYYNGEERAKGNILERFSAQQFPDLHSELNLSSLELGDSALYFCASSATGGAADTQYFGPGTRLTVL.

This clone was picked up a small number of times. The chain employs TRBV19 and TRBJ2-3; 13 bases agree with TRBD2. The CDR3 is 15 amino acids. The V segment lost 5 bases and the J segment 3 bases; nucleotides outside the gene matches: 2. The germline V gene has CDR1 LNHDA and CDR2 SQIVND (reference sequence). CDR3 sequence: CASSSGLAGTDTQYF. The CDR3 region has the DNA TGTGCCAGTAGTTCGGGACTAGCGGGAACAGATACGCAGTATTTT.

The CDR3 bases are TGTGCCAGCAGCTTAGCGGGAGGGCCTCGAGAGACCCAGTACTTC. It specifies CASSLAGGPRETQYF. The chain joins TRBV6-5 to TRBJ2-5; 11 bases map to TRBD2. This CDR3 spans 15 amino acids. The germline CDR1 and CDR2 sequences are MNHEY and SVGAGI. With V trimmed by 6 bases and J by 4 bases, 7 bases remained unmatched.

V is TRBV5-5 and J is TRBJ2-7; 8 bases map to TRBD1. Germline CDR1 is SGHKS and CDR2 is YYEKEE (reference sequence). V was clipped by 0 bases and J by 3 bases; unmatched bases: 2. This CDR3 spans 14 amino acids. CDR3 sequence reads: CASSLVDRDYEQYF. The CDR3 DNA reads TGTGCCAGCAGCTTGGTGGACAGGGACTACGAGCAGTACTTC.

The chain recombines TRBV19 with TRBJ1-2; 7 bases are shared with TRBD1. This CDR3 is 15 amino acids long. With 4 bases clipped from V and 8 bases from J, the junction kept 13 bases outside the gene matches. CDR1 is LNHDA, CDR2 SQIVND, per germline (reference sequence). This CDR3 is CASSTRQGMVHGYTF. The CDR3 DNA follows: TGTGCCAGTAGTACCCGACAGGGTATGGTTCACGGCTACACCTTC. The entire variable domain, with the rest obtained from reference TRBV19 and TRBJ1-2, is as follows: DGGITQSPKYLFRKEGQNVTLSCEQNLNHDAMYWYRQDPGQGLRLIYYSQIVNDFQKGDIAEGYSVSREKKESFPLTVTSAQKNPTAFYLCASSTRQGMVHGYTFGSGTRLTVV.

This clone was detected only once. The chain combines TRBV19 with TRBJ1-2; 8 nucleotides line up with TRBD1. The CDR3 runs 14 residues. The J segment lost 7 bases and the V segment lost 4 bases, leaving 8 bases of the junction unmatched. The germline CDR1 and CDR2 sequences are LNHDA and SQIVND (reference sequence). CDR3 loop: CASSTPDRATGYTF. The CDR3 bases are TGTGCCAGTAGTACCCCGGACAGGGCGACTGGCTACACCTTC.

V gene TRBV28 combines with J gene TRBJ2-7; 7 positions agree with TRBD1. From germline, CDR1 is MDHEN and CDR2 SYDVKM. The junction had 4 bases not matched to a gene; V was cut back by 5 bases and J by 3 bases. The CDR3 sequence is 13 residues long. The CDR3 DNA reads as TGTGCCAGCAGTCCGACAGGGTACTACGAGCAGTACTTC. Translating gives CASSPTGYYEQYF.

This chain connects TRBV28 to TRBJ1-2; the match to TRBD1 covers 7 bases. V trimming: 6 bases; J trimming: 4 bases; junction bases outside the gene matches: 8. CDR3 length: 14 amino acids. Germline V gene sequence: CDR1 MDHEN, CDR2 SYDVKM. DNA of the CDR3: TGTGCCAGCAGCAGGGGGGAATTTGGCTATGGCTACACCTTC. This translates into CASSRGEFGYGYTF.

CDR3 in DNA: TGTGCCAGCAGTGAATCCAGCGGGAGGGTAGGGCAGTTCTTC. Protein: CASSESSGRVGQFF. The chain combines TRBV2 with TRBJ2-1; 10 positions agree with TRBD2. Losses at the gene ends were 2 bases for V and 12 bases for J; bases not matched to a gene: 7. The CDR3 has 14 residues. Germline CDR1 and CDR2: SNHLY and FYNNEI.

This clone was detected only a few times. This chain uses TRBV4-1 with TRBJ2-2, with unresolved D. The CDR3 is 13 amino acids. V gave up 4 bases and J gave up 4 bases, with 7 bases separating them. Germline assignment: CDR1 MGHRA and CDR2 YSYEKL. The CDR3, as DNA: TGCGCCAGCAGCCTCCTAGGCACCGGGGAGCTGTTTTTT. This codes for CASSLLGTGELFF.

The CDR3 reads CASSLSGNEQFF. The DNA for the CDR3 is TGTGCCAGCAGCTTAAGCGGCAATGAGCAGTTCTTC. This chain uses TRBV7-9 with TRBJ2-1; possible D gene TRBD2, 5 bases. The V end lost 2 bases, the J end lost 6 bases, and 5 bases lay between the germline ends. CDR1 SEHNR and CDR2 FQNEAQ come from the germline V gene (reference sequence). This CDR3 comprises 12 residues.

This clone showed up just once. This sequence joins TRBV10-2 and TRBJ2-3, with 10 bases matching TRBD2. V was clipped by 4 bases and J by 4 bases; unmatched bases: 8. CDR1 is WSHSY and CDR2 is SAAADI in the germline V gene. The CDR3 has 16 amino acids. The CDR3 loop reads CASSGPAGGPSDTQYF. CDR3 sequence (DNA): TGCGCCAGCAGTGGCCCAGCGGGAGGGCCCTCAGATACGCAGTATTTT.

The rearrangement uses TRBV7-9 and TRBJ1-1; no clear D. The germline gives CDR1 SEHNR, CDR2 FQNEAQ (reference sequence). V dropped 2 bases and J dropped 1 base, with 8 bases sitting between them. This CDR3 comprises 14 residues. CDR3 DNA sequence: TGTGCCAGCAGCTTAATGGCAGAGAACACTGAAGCTTTCTTT. Translating it yields CASSLMAENTEAFF.

V and J are TRBV6-6 and TRBJ2-7, with 7 bases matching TRBD1. The CDR3 sequence is 13 residues long. CDR1 is MNHNY, CDR2 SVGAGI, per germline (reference sequence). The ends lost 4 bases at V and 7 bases at J; junction bases unmatched: 7. CDR3 amino acids: CASSSTGSGEQYF. CDR3 sequence (DNA): TGTGCCAGCAGTTCGACAGGGTCAGGTGAGCAGTACTTC.

This sequence joins TRBV7-9 and TRBJ2-1; maybe TRBD2 (5 bases). Germline V gene lookup returns CDR1 SEHNR and CDR2 FQNEAQ (reference sequence). This CDR3 comprises 17 residues. V was cut by 2 bases and J by 0 bases, with 14 bases left in between. The CDR3, as DNA: TGTGCCAGCAGCTTACTCCCCATGGGGAGCTCCTACAATGAGCAGTTCTTC. It codes for CASSLLPMGSSYNEQFF.

CDR3: CASSPRLAGITDTQYF. The DNA for the CDR3 is TGTGCCAGCAGCCCTCGACTAGCGGGGATCACAGATACGCAGTATTTT. V and J are TRBV9 and TRBJ2-3, with TRBD2 identical over 11 bases. Trimming at V came to 4 bases and at J to 2 bases, leaving 6 bases not matched to a gene. Germline values: CDR1 SGDLS, CDR2 YYNGEE. The CDR3 length is 16 residues.

This clone was seen just once. The chain uses TRBV6-1 and TRBJ2-7; D possibly corresponds to TRBD2 (5 bases). Germline CDR1 is MNHNS and CDR2 is SASEGT. CDR3 length: 14 residues. With 2 bases removed from V and 1 base from J, the gap between germline ends came to 9 bases. CDR3 bases: TGTGCCAGCAGTGAAATCGGGGAATCCTACGAGCAGTACTTC. As protein: CASSEIGESYEQYF.

This chain links TRBV10-3 with TRBJ2-1; 13 bases agree with TRBD2. CDR3 length: 17 residues. Germline values: CDR1 ENHRY, CDR2 SYGVKD. V shed 5 bases and J 1 base; nucleotides not matched to a gene: 5. The CDR3 protein is CAISPGTSGMSYNEQFF. CDR3 coding DNA: TGTGCCATCAGTCCAGGGACTAGCGGGATGTCCTACAATGAGCAGTTCTTC.

In this sample, this clone turned up once. The chain uses TRBV19 and TRBJ2-1, with TRBD2 as a possible D gene (5 bases). V lost 1 base, J lost 4 bases, and 11 bases lay in between. This CDR3 has 15 amino acids. Germline assignment: CDR1 LNHDA and CDR2 SQIVND (reference sequence). CDR3 sequence (DNA): TGTGCCAGTAGTATAGGTGAGCGGAGGTACAATGAGCAGTTCTTC. Translating it yields CASSIGERRYNEQFF.

The rearrangement uses TRBV19 and TRBJ2-5, with TRBD2 identical over 11 bases. The CDR3 runs to 17 residues. With 4 bases clipped from V and 0 bases from J, the junction kept 7 bases outside the gene matches. Germline V gives CDR1 LNHDA, CDR2 SQIVND (reference sequence). The CDR3 region is CASSTQGLAAYQETQYF. Written as DNA, the CDR3 is TGTGCCAGTAGTACCCAGGGACTAGCGGCGTACCAAGAGACCCAGTACTTC.

The chain carries TRBV5-1 and TRBJ1-4; 8 bases match TRBD1. Germline V gene data show CDR1 as SGHRS and CDR2 as YFSETQ. The CDR3 covers 15 residues. The J segment lost 7 bases and the V segment lost 4 bases, leaving 9 bases of the junction unmatched. The CDR3 region is CASSAQGADGEKLFF. The CDR3 DNA sequence: TGCGCCAGCAGCGCCCAGGGGGCGGATGGTGAAAAACTGTTTTTT.

This rearrangement joins TRBV4-1 to TRBJ2-5; 15 bases fit TRBD2. The V gene end was trimmed by 1 base and the J gene end by 1 base; junction bases not matched to a gene: 4. This CDR3 contains 18 residues. Germline CDR1 reads MGHRA; CDR2 reads YSYEKL. The CDR3 sequence is CASSQGTSGRAGQETQYF. In nucleotides, the CDR3 is TGCGCCAGCAGCCAAGGGACTAGCGGGAGGGCAGGCCAAGAGACCCAGTACTTC.

The rearrangement uses TRBV4-1 and TRBJ2-6, with a possible D match to TRBD1 (6 bases). The CDR3 loop spans 16 amino acids. Trimming stripped 1 base from V and 2 bases from J, with 9 bases between. The V gene's germline CDR1 is MGHRA and CDR2 YSYEKL. The CDR3 region has the DNA TGCGCCAGCAGCCAAGGGGACAAGCCTGGGGCCAACGTCCTGACTTTC. This gives the protein CASSQGDKPGANVLTF.

The rearrangement joins TRBV4-3 to TRBJ2-7, with TRBD1 matching over 9 bases. Germline V gene lookup returns CDR1 LGHNA and CDR2 YSLEER. The length of the CDR3 is 16 residues. J gave up 1 base and V 0 bases, and 4 bases lay outside the gene matches. CDR3 protein: CASSQDLGQGSYEQYF. CDR3 DNA: TGCGCCAGCAGCCAAGATCTGGGACAGGGTTCCTACGAGCAGTACTTC.

The chain joins TRBV2 to TRBJ1-2, with TRBD1 matching over 7 bases. CDR1 SNHLY and CDR2 FYNNEI come from the germline V gene. Unmatched junction bases numbered 1, after V lost 3 bases and J lost 0 bases. CDR3 size: 14 residues. DNA for the CDR3: TGTGCCAGCAGTGACCAGGGGGCTAACTATGGCTACACCTTC. Amino acids: CASSDQGANYGYTF.

The chain recombines TRBV4-1 with TRBJ2-5; TRBD2 matches at 9 bases. V shed 4 bases and J 5 bases; nucleotides not matched to a gene: 11. The CDR3 spans 16 residues. Germline loops: CDR1 MGHRA, CDR2 YSYEKL. The CDR3 protein is CASSPTPILAGETQYF. The CDR3 bases are TGCGCCAGCAGCCCCACCCCTATTCTAGCGGGGGAGACCCAGTACTTC.